These T cell receptor beta chains were read from a single sample in a study of T cells of healthy individuals. One entry per CDR3 protein results from TCRdb running MiXCR on the 5' RACE reads. Of about 53,000 distinct CDR3 sequences listed, around 15% were seen once; the top ten hold more than 15%. All receptors come from a human donor in good health. Each CDR3 is given with its conserved first and last residue. D genes are given only for firm matches. Only part of the rows carry a size: once, few, many, or a class if the clone is expanded.

J: TRBJ2-3; V: TRBV21-1; D: NA; size: few; DNA: TGTGCCAGCAGCAAGGCGGGGAAGGATACGCAGTATTTT; CDR3: CASSKAGKDTQYF
J: TRBJ2-7; V: TRBV12-3/TRBV12-4; D: TRBD1; size: few; DNA: TGTGCCAGCAGCCCCGGACAGGGTGGAGGCGAGCAGTACTTC; CDR3: CASSPGQGGGEQYF
J: TRBJ2-7; V: TRBV7-2; D: NA; size: NA; DNA: TGTGCCAGCAGCTTAGAGCTCGGATACGAGCAGTACTTC; CDR3: CASSLELGYEQYF
J: TRBJ2-3; V: TRBV5-1; D: TRBD2; size: NA; DNA: TGCGCCAGCAGCTCCGGACTAGATCGGTCCGATACGCAGTATTTT; CDR3: CASSSGLDRSDTQYF
J: TRBJ1-5; V: TRBV10-3; D: NA; size: NA; DNA: TGTGCCATCAGCAGGGATTCTGATCAGCCCCAGCATTTT; CDR3: CAISRDSDQPQHF
J: TRBJ1-2; V: TRBV6-1; D: NA; size: many; DNA: TGTGCCAGCAGTCCGGAAGGAGACTATGGCTACACCTTC; CDR3: CASSPEGDYGYTF
J: TRBJ1-2; V: TRBV10-3; D: TRBD1; size: few; DNA: TGTGCCATCAGTGAATTAAGGGGCAGGGGGGACTATGGCTACACCTTC; CDR3: CAISELRGRGDYGYTF
J: TRBJ2-3; V: TRBV10-2; D: NA; size: many; DNA: TGCGCCAGCAGTGGTTTTCCGATGGGACAAAGAGATACGCAGTATTTT; CDR3: CASSGFPMGQRDTQYF
J: TRBJ2-7; V: TRBV5-1; D: NA; size: few; DNA: TGCGCCAGCAGCTTGGTTCAGTCTCAGGACAAGGACTACGAGCAGTACTTC; CDR3: CASSLVQSQDKDYEQYF
J: TRBJ2-7; V: TRBV7-3; D: NA; size: NA; DNA: TGTGCCAGCAGCTTAGGCGCAGGGAGGGAGCAGTACTTC; CDR3: CASSLGAGREQYF
J: TRBJ2-7; V: TRBV5-1; D: TRBD1; size: NA; DNA: TGCGCCAGCAGCTTACCGGGACAGGGTACCTACGAGCAGTACTTC; CDR3: CASSLPGQGTYEQYF
J: TRBJ2-1; V: TRBV6-5; D: TRBD2; size: few; DNA: TGTGCCAGCACCGTGGCTAGCGGGAGGCGGTCTGAGCAGTTCTTC; CDR3: CASTVASGRRSEQFF
J: TRBJ1-5; V: TRBV24-1; D: NA; size: many; DNA: TGTGCCACCAGTGGAGCAGGGGCTGGCCAGCCCCAGCATTTT; CDR3: CATSGAGAGQPQHF
J: TRBJ2-7; V: TRBV29-1; D: NA; size: NA; DNA: TGCAGCGTTTTACAGACAGGAACGAAACCCTACGAGCAGTACTTC; CDR3: CSVLQTGTKPYEQYF
J: TRBJ1-2; V: TRBV10-3; D: TRBD1; size: NA; DNA: TGTGCCATCAGTACCGGGACAGGGGCCGCCTATGGCTACACCTTC; CDR3: CAISTGTGAAYGYTF
J: TRBJ2-2; V: TRBV2; D: NA; size: few; DNA: TGTGCCAGCAGTGAAAGGGCTCTCCCCGGGGACGGGGAGCTGTTTTTT; CDR3: CASSERALPGDGELFF
J: TRBJ1-2; V: TRBV7-9; D: NA; size: NA; DNA: TGTGCCAGCAGCCTTACCCTGCTTGGGCAAGGCTATGGCTACACCTTC; CDR3: CASSLTLLGQGYGYTF
J: TRBJ2-3; V: TRBV7-9; D: NA; size: NA; DNA: TGTGCCAGCAGCTTAATAGGAGATACGCAGTATTTT; CDR3: CASSLIGDTQYF
J: TRBJ2-1; V: TRBV11-2; D: TRBD2; size: many; DNA: TGTGCCAGCAGCCCGCCGGGACTAGCGGGTAACAATGAGCAGTTCTTC; CDR3: CASSPPGLAGNNEQFF
J: TRBJ2-4; V: TRBV20-1; D: NA; size: many; DNA: TGCAGTGCTAGAGAATGGGACTTAATAGCCAAAAACATTCAGTACTTC; CDR3: CSAREWDLIAKNIQYF
J: TRBJ1-3; V: TRBV11-2; D: NA; size: few; DNA: TGTGCCAGCAGCTTGACTGGGTTTCCCGGAAACACCATATATTTT; CDR3: CASSLTGFPGNTIYF
J: TRBJ2-1; V: TRBV29-1; D: NA; size: many; DNA: TGCAGCCCAAGATACAGACTAATCTCCTACAATGAGCAGTTCTTC; CDR3: CSPRYRLISYNEQFF
J: TRBJ2-5; V: TRBV30; D: TRBD1; size: many; DNA: TGTGCCTGGAGTGGGACAGGGAAAGAGACCCAGTACTTC; CDR3: CAWSGTGKETQYF
J: TRBJ2-5; V: TRBV3-1; D: NA; size: many; DNA: TGTGCCAGCAGCCAAGATAGGACAGCGGGAGAGACCCAGTACTTC; CDR3: CASSQDRTAGETQYF
J: TRBJ2-1; V: TRBV15; D: TRBD2; size: many; DNA: TGTGCCACCAGCGCTGGGCGGGGGTCGGGGTACAATGAGCAGTTCTTC; CDR3: CATSAGRGSGYNEQFF
J: TRBJ1-5; V: TRBV7-2; D: NA; size: few; DNA: TGTGCCAGCAGCTTAGAAGGACTGCGGGCCCAGCATTTT; CDR3: CASSLEGLRAQHF
J: TRBJ2-4; V: TRBV5-6; D: TRBD2; size: few; DNA: TGTGCCAGCAGCTTGCGCTTTTGGACTAGCGGGTCTACCTTAGCCAAAAACATTCAGTACTTC; CDR3: CASSLRFWTSGSTLAKNIQYF
J: TRBJ2-7; V: TRBV12-3/TRBV12-4; D: TRBD1; size: many; DNA: TGTGCCAGCCTCGGGGACAGAAAGCCCTACGAGCAGTACTTC; CDR3: CASLGDRKPYEQYF
J: TRBJ1-1; V: TRBV23-1; D: NA; size: many; DNA: TGCGCCAGCAGTCAATCGACTGAAGCTTTCTTT; CDR3: CASSQSTEAFF
J: TRBJ2-1; V: TRBV6-1; D: TRBD1; size: few; DNA: TGTGCCAGCAGTGTGGAGACAGGGAACTACAATGAGCAGTTCTTC; CDR3: CASSVETGNYNEQFF
J: TRBJ2-1; V: TRBV27; D: TRBD1; size: NA; DNA: TGTGCCAGCAGAGAGGGGACAGGGGCCTACAATGAGCAGTTCTTC; CDR3: CASREGTGAYNEQFF
J: TRBJ2-6; V: TRBV2; D: NA; size: many; DNA: TGTGCCAGCAGTGAATCACCCCCCACGGGAGCCCCCAACTCTGGGGCCAACGTCCTGACTTTC; CDR3: CASSESPPTGAPNSGANVLTF
J: TRBJ2-7; V: TRBV4-3; D: NA; size: many; DNA: TGCGCCAGCAGCCAAGATCCACCAGGGAGGACGATGGGAGGCGAGCAGTACTTC; CDR3: CASSQDPPGRTMGGEQYF
J: TRBJ2-1; V: TRBV3-1; D: TRBD2; size: few; DNA: TGTGCCAGCAGCCCAGCTAGCGGGGGGGCCCTTGAGCAGTTCTTC; CDR3: CASSPASGGALEQFF
J: TRBJ2-1; V: TRBV10-3; D: NA; size: many; DNA: TGTGCCATCAGTGGTCCGGTTTACAATGAGCAGTTCTTC; CDR3: CAISGPVYNEQFF
J: TRBJ2-7; V: TRBV3-1; D: NA; size: few; DNA: TGTGCCAGCAGCCAAGTGGTTGGGGGCGAGCAGTACTTC; CDR3: CASSQVVGGEQYF
J: TRBJ2-7; V: TRBV7-9; D: TRBD1; size: NA; DNA: TGTGCCAGCAGCCATCGGGACAGTAACTACGAGCAGTACTTC; CDR3: CASSHRDSNYEQYF
J: TRBJ1-1; V: TRBV6-1; D: NA; size: NA; DNA: TGTGCCAGCAGTGTGGGGGAGGGCTTTCGCACTGAAGCTTTCTTT; CDR3: CASSVGEGFRTEAFF
J: TRBJ2-1; V: TRBV11-2; D: NA; size: many; DNA: TGTGCCAGCAGCTTCATGGGGAGTTACAATGAGCAGTTCTTC; CDR3: CASSFMGSYNEQFF
J: TRBJ2-7; V: TRBV6-6; D: TRBD1; size: many; DNA: TGTGCCAGCAGTTACGAGACAGGGGGCGACGAGCAGTACTTC; CDR3: CASSYETGGDEQYF
J: TRBJ2-7; V: TRBV7-9; D: TRBD1; size: few; DNA: TGTGCCAGCAGCTTAGCTTACAGGGGGCGATACGAGCAGTACTTC; CDR3: CASSLAYRGRYEQYF
J: TRBJ2-2; V: TRBV7-2; D: NA; size: NA; DNA: TGTGCCAGCAGCTTAGACTCCTTCGCGAACACCGGGGAGCTGTTTTTT; CDR3: CASSLDSFANTGELFF
J: TRBJ2-2; V: TRBV7-3; D: TRBD1; size: many; DNA: TGTGCCAGCAGCGTGCGACAGGGAGCCGGGGAGCTGTTTTTT; CDR3: CASSVRQGAGELFF
J: TRBJ1-1; V: TRBV20-1; D: NA; size: few; DNA: TGCAGTGCTAGGTGGGGTGAAGCTTTCTTT; CDR3: CSARWGEAFF
J: TRBJ2-4; V: TRBV20-1; D: NA; size: NA; DNA: TGCAGTGCTATATTAGATCTAGCCAAAAACATTCAGTACTTC; CDR3: CSAILDLAKNIQYF
J: TRBJ2-5; V: TRBV29-1; D: NA; size: many; DNA: TGCAGCGTCGGACAAGAGACCCAGTACTTC; CDR3: CSVGQETQYF